The 21 T cell receptor beta chains in this list originate from one sample, sequenced in a study of blood T cell repertoires in COVID-19 (dated by TCRdb to 2020 to 2022). Library prep was done by the immunoSEQ multiplex PCR assay. The clones in this table, taken by TCRdb from immuneACCESS, are in-frame only. Not every clone is retained; where verified, under half of the shortfall comes from an unresolved V gene, and the cause of the rest is unknown. This sample holds about 370,000 clones; around 92% were observed only once. In total, the top ten clones hold 1.7% of the sample. Sample: PBMCs or T cells enriched from blood (not recorded which). The receptor set was obtained from a woman younger than 45 who had recovered from COVID-19.

V is TRBV19 and J is TRBJ1-1; no clear D gene. CDR1 and CDR2 (germline): LNHDA, SQIVND (reference sequence). V gave up 3 bases and J gave up 0 bases, with 17 bases separating them. CDR3 size: 17 residues. This chain's CDR3 is CASSIRGFGSLNTEAFF. The CDR3 DNA sequence: TGTGCCAGTAGTATCCGAGGGTTCGGGAGTTTGAACACTGAAGCTTTCTTT.

The chain recombines TRBV5-5 with TRBJ1-1; TRBD1 might be the D (6 bases). With 7 bases removed from V and 0 bases from J, the gap between germline ends came to 13 bases. The CDR3 totals 14 residues. In germline, CDR1 is SGHKS, CDR2 YYEKEE (reference sequence). The CDR3 here is CASSTGNMNTEAFF. The CDR3 DNA sequence: TGTGCCAGCTCGACAGGAAATATGAACACTGAAGCTTTCTTT.

The genes are TRBV9 and TRBJ1-2, with 8 positions matching TRBD1. The CDR3 contains 16 residues. Germline CDR1 is SGDLS and CDR2 is YYNGEE. V lost 2 bases to trimming and J lost 5 bases; unmatched junction nucleotides: 11. The CDR3 loop is CASSVALRTGSYGYTF. For the CDR3, the DNA is TGTGCCAGCAGCGTTGCCCTCCGGACAGGGAGTTATGGCTACACCTTC. The variable domain in full, with the rest retrieved from reference TRBV9 and TRBJ1-2, is DSGVTQTPKHLITATGQRVTLRCSPRSGDLSVYWYQQSLDQGLQFLIQYYNGEERAKGNILERFSAQQFPDLHSELNLSSLELGDSALYFCASSVALRTGSYGYTFGSGTRLTVV.

The chain joins TRBV15 to TRBJ2-7; possibly TRBD2 for D (6 bases). Germline CDR1 and CDR2: LNHNV and YYDKDF (reference sequence). This CDR3 spans 16 amino acids. With 0 bases removed from V and 2 bases from J, the gap between germline ends came to 14 bases. The CDR3 spells CATSRDGGSGPYEQYF. In nucleotides, the CDR3 is TGTGCCACCAGCAGAGATGGGGGTAGCGGACCCTACGAGCAGTACTTC.

V is TRBV9 and J is TRBJ2-5, with 11 bases aligning to TRBD2. After removal of 3 bases from V and 7 bases from J, the junction contained 14 bases not matched to a gene. Germline V CDR1 and CDR2: SGDLS, YYNGEE. This CDR3 is built from 17 residues. CDR3: CASSAASGRSGLGTQYF. CDR3 bases: TGTGCCAGCAGCGCGGCTAGCGGGAGGTCCGGGCTAGGGACCCAGTACTTC.

The chain is built from TRBV7-3 and TRBJ1-1; a possible D gene is TRBD1 (5 bases). The CDR3 extends over 13 amino acids. Germline V gene data show CDR1 as SGHTA and CDR2 as FQGTGA. The V end was cut by 5 bases, the J end by 9 bases, with 16 bases between. The CDR3 region has the DNA TGTGCCAGCAGCCAAGGGGACTCCCTACAAGCTTTCTTT. Protein sequence: CASSQGDSLQAFF.

The rearrangement uses TRBV28 and TRBJ2-3, with 10 positions matching TRBD2. Germline assignment: CDR1 MDHEN and CDR2 SYDVKM. V lost 5 bases, J lost 5 bases, and 7 bases stayed unmatched. The CDR3 has 15 amino acids. DNA of the CDR3: TGTGCCAGCAGTCCTAGCGGGAGTCGGAGAGATACGCAGTATTTT. It codes for CASSPSGSRRDTQYF.

This clone was counted a few times. V and J are TRBV28 and TRBJ1-5, with 7 bases identical to TRBD1. Germline V gene sequence: CDR1 MDHEN, CDR2 SYDVKM. The trim removed 6 bases at V and 6 bases at J, leaving 2 bases unmatched. The CDR3 is made up of 12 amino acids. The CDR3 sequence: CASRQGVQPQHF. The CDR3 bases are TGTGCCAGCAGGCAGGGGGTTCAGCCCCAGCATTTT.

With regard to this clone: The same CDR3 arises from other DNA sequences in this sample as well. The chain is built from TRBV15 and TRBJ2-7, with 13 bases that match TRBD2. The CDR3 contains 16 residues. The V gene's germline CDR1 is LNHNV and CDR2 YYDKDF (reference sequence). The V and J ends lost 1 base and 4 bases, in that order; junction bases with no gene match: 4. CDR3 amino acids: CATSRGRTSGSYEQYF. As DNA, the CDR3 is TGTGCCACCAGCAGAGGACGGACTAGCGGGAGTTACGAGCAGTACTTC.

This sequence joins TRBV12-5 and TRBJ2-7; the match to TRBD2 covers 10 bases. The CDR3 is made up of 17 amino acids. Germline CDR1 is LGHNT and CDR2 is FRNRAP. With 2 bases clipped from V and 1 base from J, the junction kept 8 bases outside the gene matches. The CDR3 protein is CASGLFRGLASSYEQYF. The CDR3 region has the DNA TGTGCTAGTGGTTTGTTTAGGGGACTAGCGTCTTCCTACGAGCAGTACTTC.

The chain recombines TRBV6-5 with TRBJ1-4; TRBD1 is a possible D gene (6 bases). This CDR3 has 14 amino acids. Trimming took 6 bases from V and 4 from J, leaving 12 bases between them. In germline, CDR1 is MNHEY, CDR2 SVGAGI. The chain's CDR3 is CASSRTVNNEKLFF. The CDR3 coding sequence is TGTGCCAGCAGCCGGACAGTGAATAATGAAAAACTGTTTTTT.

Points on this clone: Different DNA sequences within this sample yield the same CDR3. The chain joins TRBV3-1 (or the pseudogene TRBV3-2) to TRBJ1-1; 9 bases match TRBD1. The V gene end was trimmed by 4 bases and the J gene end by 1 base; junction bases not matched to a gene: 1. The CDR3 runs 14 residues. Germline assignment: CDR1 LGHDT and CDR2 YNNKEL (reference sequence). CDR3 sequence reads: CASSLGQGNTEAFF. In DNA, the CDR3 is TGTGCCAGCAGCCTGGGACAGGGGAACACTGAAGCTTTCTTT.

This clone was seen once. This chain links TRBV29-1 with TRBJ2-1; weak D call: TRBD1 (5 bases). There are 14 residues in the CDR3. CDR1 is SQVTM, CDR2 ANQGSEA, per germline. Trimming stripped 4 bases from V and 3 bases from J, with 13 bases between. DNA for the CDR3: TGCAGCGTTGGGACAAGGGATGTCTACAATGAGCAGTTCTTC. Protein sequence: CSVGTRDVYNEQFF.

On this clone: In the same sample, other DNA sequences code for this CDR3. J is TRBJ2-1 and V is TRBV7-3; 9 positions match TRBD1. Germline V gene lookup returns CDR1 SGHTA and CDR2 FQGTGA. The CDR3 has 15 residues. V lost 5 bases, J lost 1 base, and 3 bases stayed unmatched. The CDR3 loop is CASSSDRGSYNEQFF. The CDR3 DNA is TGTGCCAGCAGCAGCGACAGGGGGTCCTACAATGAGCAGTTCTTC. Using reference TRBV7-3 and TRBJ2-1 for the parts outside the CDR3, the full variable domain is GAGVSQTPSNKVTEKGKYVELRCDPISGHTALYWYRQSLGQGPEFLIYFQGTGAADDSGLPNDRFFAVRPEGSVSTLKIQRTERGDSAVYLCASSSDRGSYNEQFFGPGTRLTVL.

The genes are TRBV6-5 and TRBJ1-2; a weak D match, TRBD1 (6 bases). The V gene lost 6 bases and the J gene lost 4 bases, with 18 bases spanning the gap. CDR1 MNHEY and CDR2 SVGAGI come from the germline V gene. The CDR3 length is 15 residues. CDR3 DNA: TGTGCCAGCAGCTCTAAGGACAGTTCCGTCTATGGCTACACCTTC. The encoded protein is CASSSKDSSVYGYTF.

The count of this clone is one. V gene TRBV11-2 combines with J gene TRBJ2-4; the D gene is possibly TRBD2 (6 bases). CDR3 length: 14 residues. With 5 bases removed from V and 5 bases from J, the gap between germline ends came to 13 bases. Germline CDR1 is SGHAT and CDR2 is FQNNGV. CDR3 protein: CASSAGLTENIQYF. In nucleotides, the CDR3 is TGTGCCAGCAGCGCAGGACTAACCGAAAACATTCAGTACTTC.

The chain carries TRBV30 and TRBJ1-5; perhaps TRBD1 as D (6 bases). V lost 0 bases and J 4 bases, leaving 13 bases between the germline ends. The CDR3 has 15 amino acids. Germline V gene data show CDR1 as GTSNPN and CDR2 as SVGIG (reference sequence). Here the CDR3 reads CAWSVHQGSNQPQHF. As DNA, the CDR3 is TGTGCCTGGAGTGTACATCAGGGGTCGAATCAGCCCCAGCATTTT.

The rearrangement joins TRBV6-5 to TRBJ1-2, with a possible D match to TRBD1 (5 bases). The length of the CDR3 is 14 residues. The germline gives CDR1 MNHEY, CDR2 SVGAGI. Trimming left V 2 bases short and J 3 bases short, with 10 bases between. The DNA for the CDR3 is TGTGCCAGCAGTTACAGAGGGGAGGACTATGGCTACACCTTC. Residues: CASSYRGEDYGYTF.

J is TRBJ2-7 and V is TRBV5-8; D is unresolved. CDR3 length: 15 residues. Germline CDR1 reads SGHTS; CDR2 reads YDEGEE. Trimming left V 4 bases short and J 3 bases short, with 17 bases between. For the CDR3, the DNA is TGTGCCAGCAGCCCCAAGCACACCAGGATCTACGAGCAGTACTTC. Its translation is CASSPKHTRIYEQYF.

The chain recombines TRBV6-5 with TRBJ2-5; D remains ambiguous. Trimming removed 9 bases at V and 1 base at J, with 9 bases between. The CDR3 is 12 amino acids. Germline loops: CDR1 MNHEY, CDR2 SVGAGI. The CDR3 sequence is CASSTTQETQYF. As DNA, the CDR3 is TGTGCCAGTTCTACCACCCAAGAGACCCAGTACTTC.

The chain joins TRBV11-2 to TRBJ2-5; 14 bases match TRBD2. V was clipped by 5 bases and J by 10 bases; unmatched bases: 9. Germline V gives CDR1 SGHAT, CDR2 FQNNGV. CDR3 size: 15 residues. CDR3 region: CASSPKTSGGAGQYF. In DNA, the CDR3 is TGTGCCAGCAGCCCAAAGACTAGCGGGGGGGCGGGCCAGTACTTC.